This is a list of T cell receptor beta chains from one sample in a study of Ad26.COV2.S vaccination and SARS-CoV-2 variants. Assay: immunoSEQ multiplex PCR; the TCRdb copy retains only in-frame clones and omits some. The sample holds roughly 700,000 clones, roughly 90% seen once. Here the sequenced sample was peripheral blood, taken in a trial of Ad26.COV2.S vaccine versus placebo. All receptors come from a person between 18 and 65 years old who received the Ad26.COV2.S COVID-19 vaccine or a placebo. CDR3s include the opening cysteine and the closing phenylalanine or tryptophan. A D gene is named only where the DNA matches it firmly. Not every row has a clone size; where given, it reads once, few, many or a size class.

CDR3nt: TGTGCCAGCAGCTTAGATGCTTCGGGGAGTTTTCCCTACGAGCAGTACTTC
CDR3aa: CASSLDASGSFPYEQYF
d_gene: -
abundance: once
v_gene: TRBV11-2
j_gene: TRBJ2-7
len: 17

CDR3nt: TGTGCCAGCAGAGGACGGCTGAACACTGAAGCTTTCTTT
CDR3aa: CASRGRLNTEAFF
d_gene: -
abundance: -
v_gene: TRBV12-3/TRBV12-4
j_gene: TRBJ1-1
len: 13

CDR3nt: TGTGCCATCAGTGTGGGGCAGAGGGGCACAGATACGCAGTATTTT
CDR3aa: CAISVGQRGTDTQYF
d_gene: -
abundance: -
v_gene: TRBV10-3
j_gene: TRBJ2-3
len: 15

CDR3nt: TGTGCCAGCGGGACTAGGTACACCGGGGAGCTGTTTTTT
CDR3aa: CASGTRYTGELFF
d_gene: TRBD2
abundance: -
v_gene: TRBV2
j_gene: TRBJ2-2
len: 13

CDR3nt: TGTGCCAGCAGTGAGGGGCAGGGGGGATACAATCAGCCCCAGCATTTT
CDR3aa: CASSEGQGGYNQPQHF
d_gene: TRBD1
abundance: -
v_gene: TRBV2
j_gene: TRBJ1-5
len: 16

CDR3nt: TGTGCCAGCAGTTCGTTAAGACTAGCAGGGACAGATACGCAGTATTTT
CDR3aa: CASSSLRLAGTDTQYF
d_gene: TRBD2
abundance: -
v_gene: TRBV27
j_gene: TRBJ2-3
len: 16

CDR3nt: TGTGCCAGCAGTTACTCCCGGGAGTTTAACTATGGCTACACCTTC
CDR3aa: CASSYSREFNYGYTF
d_gene: -
abundance: -
v_gene: TRBV6-5
j_gene: TRBJ1-2
len: 15

CDR3nt: TGTGCCAGCGGGCGAGAAGGCTATAATTCACCCCTCCACTTT
CDR3aa: CASGREGYNSPLHF
d_gene: -
abundance: -
v_gene: TRBV2
j_gene: TRBJ1-6
len: 14

CDR3nt: TGTGCCACCAGTGAGGAACCCAGGGGAGACGAGCAGTACTTC
CDR3aa: CATSEEPRGDEQYF
d_gene: -
abundance: -
v_gene: TRBV24-1
j_gene: TRBJ2-7
len: 14

CDR3nt: TGTGCCAGTACCACGGTTGAGGTGAACACTGAAGCTTTCTTT
CDR3aa: CASTTVEVNTEAFF
d_gene: -
abundance: -
v_gene: TRBV19
j_gene: TRBJ1-1
len: 14

CDR3nt: TGCGCCAGCAGCCAAGGGCGCCGGGGAAGGGACACTGAAGCTTTCTTT
CDR3aa: CASSQGRRGRDTEAFF
d_gene: -
abundance: -
v_gene: TRBV4-3
j_gene: TRBJ1-1
len: 16

CDR3nt: TGTGCCAGCAGGGGTGGACAGCTGAACACCGGGGAGCTGTTTTTT
CDR3aa: CASRGGQLNTGELFF
d_gene: -
abundance: -
v_gene: TRBV2
j_gene: TRBJ2-2
len: 15

CDR3nt: TGTGCCAGTGGGGCCCCGCCCGGGACAGGGGTAGGGGATCAGCCCCAGCATTTT
CDR3aa: CASGAPPGTGVGDQPQHF
d_gene: TRBD1
abundance: -
v_gene: TRBV19
j_gene: TRBJ1-5
len: 18

CDR3nt: TGTGCCAGAAACGGACTAGCGACATACAATGAGCAGTTCTTC
CDR3aa: CARNGLATYNEQFF
d_gene: TRBD2
abundance: -
v_gene: TRBV11-2
j_gene: TRBJ2-1
len: 14

CDR3nt: TGTGCCAGCTACACCCGGGGGGGGACAGGGGTCACTGAAGCTTTCTTT
CDR3aa: CASYTRGGTGVTEAFF
d_gene: TRBD1
abundance: -
v_gene: TRBV2
j_gene: TRBJ1-1
len: 16

CDR3nt: TGTGCCTGGAAGGAAAATTCACCCCTCCACTTT
CDR3aa: CAWKENSPLHF
d_gene: -
abundance: once
v_gene: TRBV30
j_gene: TRBJ1-6
len: 11

CDR3nt: TGTGCCTGGAGCCAGGAATGGGGCACTGAAGCTTTCTTT
CDR3aa: CAWSQEWGTEAFF
d_gene: -
abundance: -
v_gene: TRBV30
j_gene: TRBJ1-1
len: 13

CDR3nt: TGTGCCAGCTCACGCAGTGGAGGGGGCTATCAACCGAACTATGGCTACACCTTC
CDR3aa: CASSRSGGGYQPNYGYTF
d_gene: TRBD1
abundance: -
v_gene: TRBV18
j_gene: TRBJ1-2
len: 18

CDR3nt: TGTGCCAGCAGTTTCCCACGGACAGAAAAGTATGGCTACACCTTC
CDR3aa: CASSFPRTEKYGYTF
d_gene: -
abundance: -
v_gene: TRBV2
j_gene: TRBJ1-2
len: 15

CDR3nt: TGTGCCAGCAGTTTACAAGGGAATGAGCAGTTCTTC
CDR3aa: CASSLQGNEQFF
d_gene: -
abundance: -
v_gene: TRBV12-3/TRBV12-4
j_gene: TRBJ2-1
len: 12

CDR3nt: TGTGCCACCAGTGATCCTGGGGAGGGTCAGCCCCAGCATTTT
CDR3aa: CATSDPGEGQPQHF
d_gene: -
abundance: once
v_gene: TRBV24-1
j_gene: TRBJ1-5
len: 14

CDR3nt: TGTGCCAGCAGCCAATCCCTAGGTAGTGCCAGCAATTTT
CDR3aa: CASSQSLGSASNF
d_gene: -
abundance: -
v_gene: TRBV3-1/TRBV3-2
j_gene: TRBJ1-5
len: 13

CDR3nt: TGTGCCAGCTCACCAAGGGAGGACTCCTACGAGCAGTACTTC
CDR3aa: CASSPREDSYEQYF
d_gene: -
abundance: -
v_gene: TRBV18
j_gene: TRBJ2-7
len: 14

CDR3nt: TGTGCCAGCAGCCCTAATCGACTAGCGTCCTACGAGCAGTACTTC
CDR3aa: CASSPNRLASYEQYF
d_gene: TRBD2
abundance: -
v_gene: TRBV5-4
j_gene: TRBJ2-7
len: 15

CDR3nt: TGTGCCAGCAGCTCCCCAGAGCGGGCTAGCTCCTACGAGCAGTACTTC
CDR3aa: CASSSPERASSYEQYF
d_gene: -
abundance: -
v_gene: TRBV7-6
j_gene: TRBJ2-7
len: 16

CDR3nt: TGTGCCAGCAGCGGAGGGGCGTCTAGCGGGGGGGCATATGAGCAGTTCTTC
CDR3aa: CASSGGASSGGAYEQFF
d_gene: TRBD2
abundance: -
v_gene: TRBV7-9
j_gene: TRBJ2-1
len: 17

CDR3nt: TGTGCCAGCTCACCCGTCCCAGGCGGTGGAAACACCATATATTTT
CDR3aa: CASSPVPGGGNTIYF
d_gene: -
abundance: -
v_gene: TRBV18
j_gene: TRBJ1-3
len: 15

CDR3nt: TGTGCCAGCAGCCTAGGGGGTGATACGCAGTATTTT
CDR3aa: CASSLGGDTQYF
d_gene: -
abundance: -
v_gene: TRBV2
j_gene: TRBJ2-3
len: 12

CDR3nt: TGTGCCAGCAGCCTAGACGGCAGGACTAATGAAAAACTGTTTTTT
CDR3aa: CASSLDGRTNEKLFF
d_gene: -
abundance: -
v_gene: TRBV11-2
j_gene: TRBJ1-4
len: 15

CDR3nt: TGTGCCTGGAGTTCAAACGGGGGGTCCATCTCTTCACCCCTCCACTTT
CDR3aa: CAWSSNGGSISSPLHF
d_gene: -
abundance: -
v_gene: TRBV30
j_gene: TRBJ1-6
len: 16

CDR3nt: TGTGCCAGCAGTTACTCAGGGACTAGCCTGCTTTATGAGCAGTTCTTC
CDR3aa: CASSYSGTSLLYEQFF
d_gene: TRBD2
abundance: -
v_gene: TRBV6-5
j_gene: TRBJ2-1
len: 16

CDR3nt: TGTGCCAGCAGCACGGACCCGGGACAGACTTTCTTT
CDR3aa: CASSTDPGQTFF
d_gene: TRBD1
abundance: -
v_gene: TRBV11-2
j_gene: TRBJ1-1
len: 12

CDR3nt: TGTGCCAGTAGTATCCTCACAGGGACCGAGCAGTACTTC
CDR3aa: CASSILTGTEQYF
d_gene: -
abundance: -
v_gene: TRBV19
j_gene: TRBJ2-7
len: 13

CDR3nt: TGTGCCAGCAGCTCCTGGGGCGGTCGGGGGCAGCCCCAGCATTTT
CDR3aa: CASSSWGGRGQPQHF
d_gene: -
abundance: -
v_gene: TRBV5-8
j_gene: TRBJ1-5
len: 15

CDR3nt: TGTGCCAGCAGCTTTGGGTTGGGCAGGGCGGATTCACCCCTCCACTTT
CDR3aa: CASSFGLGRADSPLHF
d_gene: -
abundance: few
v_gene: TRBV5-4
j_gene: TRBJ1-6
len: 16

CDR3nt: TGCAGCGTTCTGGACGGTAATCAGCCCCAGCATTTT
CDR3aa: CSVLDGNQPQHF
d_gene: -
abundance: -
v_gene: TRBV29-1
j_gene: TRBJ1-5
len: 12

CDR3nt: TGCGCCAGCAGCCGGGGACAGGGGGCTTCACCCCTCCACTTT
CDR3aa: CASSRGQGASPLHF
d_gene: TRBD1
abundance: -
v_gene: TRBV4-3
j_gene: TRBJ1-6
len: 14

CDR3nt: TGTGCCAGCAGCCGCTATTTTAATGAGCAGTTCTTC
CDR3aa: CASSRYFNEQFF
d_gene: -
abundance: -
v_gene: TRBV6-2/TRBV6-3
j_gene: TRBJ2-1
len: 12

CDR3nt: TGTGCCAGCTCACTCTTCCTGGGGGGACAGGGGGCCGAAGATACGCAGTATTTT
CDR3aa: CASSLFLGGQGAEDTQYF
d_gene: TRBD1
abundance: -
v_gene: TRBV18
j_gene: TRBJ2-3
len: 18

CDR3nt: TGTGCCAGCAGCCAGACAGGTTCGAGGGTACAAGAGACCCAGTACTTC
CDR3aa: CASSQTGSRVQETQYF
d_gene: -
abundance: -
v_gene: TRBV6-2/TRBV6-3
j_gene: TRBJ2-5
len: 16

CDR3nt: TGCGCCAGCAGCGCGGGACAGGGCTCCTACAATGAGCAGTTCTTC
CDR3aa: CASSAGQGSYNEQFF
d_gene: TRBD1
abundance: -
v_gene: TRBV5-1
j_gene: TRBJ2-1
len: 15

CDR3nt: TGTGCCAGCAGCTCACCGGACGTGTTGAACACTGAAGCTTTCTTT
CDR3aa: CASSSPDVLNTEAFF
d_gene: -
abundance: -
v_gene: TRBV5-6
j_gene: TRBJ1-1
len: 15

CDR3nt: TGTGCCAGCAGTTTGGGGGACAGCCCCTACGAGCAGTACTTC
CDR3aa: CASSLGDSPYEQYF
d_gene: TRBD1
abundance: -
v_gene: TRBV5-6
j_gene: TRBJ2-7
len: 14

CDR3nt: TGTGCCAGCAGCCAAGGAAACGACGGGGTACACACCATATATTTT
CDR3aa: CASSQGNDGVHTIYF
d_gene: -
abundance: -
v_gene: TRBV3-1/TRBV3-2
j_gene: TRBJ1-3
len: 15

CDR3nt: TGTGCCAGCAGTGTTCACTCGTATAATTCACCCCTCCACTTT
CDR3aa: CASSVHSYNSPLHF
d_gene: -
abundance: -
v_gene: TRBV27
j_gene: TRBJ1-6
len: 14

CDR3nt: TGTGCCAGCAGCCAAGAAGGATCACCCCTCCACTTT
CDR3aa: CASSQEGSPLHF
d_gene: -
abundance: -
v_gene: TRBV3-1/TRBV3-2
j_gene: TRBJ1-6
len: 12